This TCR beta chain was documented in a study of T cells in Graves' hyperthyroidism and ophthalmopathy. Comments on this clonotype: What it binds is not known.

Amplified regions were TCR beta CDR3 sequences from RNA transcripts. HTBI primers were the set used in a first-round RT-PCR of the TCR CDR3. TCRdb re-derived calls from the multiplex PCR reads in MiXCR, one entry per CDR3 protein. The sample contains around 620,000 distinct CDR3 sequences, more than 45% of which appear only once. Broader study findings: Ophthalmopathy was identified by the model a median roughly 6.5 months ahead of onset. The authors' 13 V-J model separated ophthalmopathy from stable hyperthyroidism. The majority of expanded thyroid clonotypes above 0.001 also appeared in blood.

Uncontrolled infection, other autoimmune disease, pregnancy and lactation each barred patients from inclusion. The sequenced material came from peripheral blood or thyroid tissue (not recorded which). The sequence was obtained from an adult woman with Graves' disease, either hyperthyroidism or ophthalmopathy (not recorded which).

The CDR3 is CSAEGRAPHEQYF. The CDR3 DNA sequence: TGCAGTGCCGAGGGGAGGGCCCCCCACGAGCAGTACTTC. The rearrangement joins TRBV20-1 to TRBJ2-7, with 7 bases lining up with TRBD2. Germline CDR1 DFQATT, CDR2 SNEGSKA (reference sequence). CDR3 length equals 13 residues. The trim removed 6 bases at V and 5 bases at J, leaving 10 bases unmatched.